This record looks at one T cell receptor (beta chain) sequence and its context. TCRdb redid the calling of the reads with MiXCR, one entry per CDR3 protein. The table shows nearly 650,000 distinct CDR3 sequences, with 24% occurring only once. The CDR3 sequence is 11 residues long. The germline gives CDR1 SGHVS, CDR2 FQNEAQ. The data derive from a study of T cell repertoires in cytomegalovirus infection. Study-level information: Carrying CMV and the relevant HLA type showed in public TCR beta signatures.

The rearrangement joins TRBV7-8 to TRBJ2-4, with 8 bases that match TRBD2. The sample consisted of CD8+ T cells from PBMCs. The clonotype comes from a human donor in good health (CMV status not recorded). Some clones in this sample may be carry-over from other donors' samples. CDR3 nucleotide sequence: TGTGCGACGGGGGGGCTGGACATTCAGTACTTC. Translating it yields CATGGLDIQYF.